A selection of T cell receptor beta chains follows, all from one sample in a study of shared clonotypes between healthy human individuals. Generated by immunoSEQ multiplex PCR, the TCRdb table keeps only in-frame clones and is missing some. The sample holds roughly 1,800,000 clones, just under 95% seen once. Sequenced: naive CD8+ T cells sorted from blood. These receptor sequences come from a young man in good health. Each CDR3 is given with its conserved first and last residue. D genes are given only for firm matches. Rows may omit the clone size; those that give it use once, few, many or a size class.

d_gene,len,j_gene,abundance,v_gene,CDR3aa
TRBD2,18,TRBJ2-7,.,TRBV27,CASSDRLAGGPSSYEQYF
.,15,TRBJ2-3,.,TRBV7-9,CASSLVAEISDTQYF
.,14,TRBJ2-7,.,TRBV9,CASSVEMGAYEQYF
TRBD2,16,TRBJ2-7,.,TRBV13,CASSSEGSGRYYEQYF
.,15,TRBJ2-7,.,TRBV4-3,CASSQGTVYPYEQYF
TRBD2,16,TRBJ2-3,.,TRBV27,CASSWASGEFTDTQYF
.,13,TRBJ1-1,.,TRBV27,CASSLQQNTEAFF
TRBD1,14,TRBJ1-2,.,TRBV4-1,CASSRGTGEYGYTF
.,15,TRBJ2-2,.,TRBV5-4,CASTWGSSNTGELFF
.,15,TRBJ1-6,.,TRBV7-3,CASSPIGQYNSPLHF
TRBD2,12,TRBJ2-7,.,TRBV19,CASTDGGGEQYF
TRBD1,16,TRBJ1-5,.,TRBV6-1,CASSGHGQGSNQPQHF
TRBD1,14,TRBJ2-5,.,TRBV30,CAWSPRTGEETQYF
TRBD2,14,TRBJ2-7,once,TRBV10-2,CASSTGLVPHEQYF
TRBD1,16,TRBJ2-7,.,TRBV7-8,CASSLVLRTGHYEQYF
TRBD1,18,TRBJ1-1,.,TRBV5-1,CASSLGGGFNPMNTEAFF